This T cell receptor beta chain was documented in a study of cytomegalovirus exposure and HLA in healthy donors (dated by TCRdb to 2017 to 2019). Some background on the complete study: In an earlier analysis of under 750 of the donors, around 290 Gb of sequence data and 90 million to 120 million unique TCR beta sequences from roughly 180 million T cells were reported. An early release covering roughly 640 HLA-typed donors comprised approximately 290 gigabases of sequencing data and approximately 85 million unique TCR sequences. Among the approximately 430 genotyped donors, about 83% belonged to the genetic ancestry cluster associated with self-reported Caucasian donors. The study was designed to test whether signatures of past pathogen exposure could be identified by cataloging public T cell receptors. The study profiled the T cell repertoires of 550 to 700 subjects by immunosequencing and related them to cytomegalovirus serostatus. In addition to the first cohort of about 650 subjects, a separate validation cohort of approximately 130 different subjects was used. High-throughput TCR immunosequencing, statistical association of individual TCRs with disease status, and machine learning were combined to predict cytomegalovirus infection status. To study patterns of TCR occurrence, a later analysis re-analyzed previously published TCR beta repertoires from hundreds of donors and added high-resolution HLA genotyping. In the later analysis, no new phenotypic data were used to find candidate immune exposures; instead, reliance was placed on TCR beta sequences and their occurrence across donors. In an earlier analysis of roughly 600 of the donors, high-throughput TCR beta sequencing was used to judge whether each TCR beta V gene segment behaved as functional or pseudogenic. Donor age, sex, ethnicity and CMV serostatus were compiled alongside the repertoire data. In a later genetic analysis, genome-wide SNP genotypes for about 65% of the 666 donors were used, and that subset was treated as a discovery cohort. Every discovery cohort repertoire had been produced on one sequencing platform. Both class I and class II loci were covered by HLA typing, at four-digit resolution. The number of donors typed differed by locus, with about 629-630 for A, B, C, DRB1 and DQB1, roughly 520 for DQA1, over 600 for DPA1, and some 450 for DPB1. Roughly five DR-DQ haplotypes were treated as single units for association and clustering because of strong linkage in the cohort. Among roughly 400 genotyped donors of the cohort, an average of 235,054 unique TCR beta nucleotide sequences were sequenced per donor, around a sixth of them non-productive. Summary of the overall study and its limitations: A further reported finding was that TCR beta sequences accurately predicted the HLA-A and HLA-B alleles for most subjects in the first cohort. The authors suggested that the approach could potentially be extended to other disease states and immunological phenotypes. The classifier was reported to diagnose cytomegalovirus status with high specificity and sensitivity in both the original cohort and the validation cohort. Presence/absence analyses assumed roughly uniform sequencing depth across donors, an assumption that may not hold. When HLA alleles, especially DR and DQ, strongly co-occurred, attributing TCR associations to individual alleles was difficult. An earlier analysis of approximately 570 of the donors showed that most TCR beta V segments appeared in productive rearrangements either about 90% or about 30% of the time, which broadly matched IMGT annotations. In a later analysis, the rate of TCR association differed among HLA loci, with DRB1 alleles having the most associated TCRs and HLA-C alleles having the fewest. In the study, some 160 TCR beta chains were listed as associated with cytomegalovirus. In vitro tests confirmed that a few of the cytomegalovirus-associated TCR beta chains recognize cytomegalovirus antigens. In this cohort, only TCR beta chains were sequenced, and detectable features were limited by the absence of alpha or paired-chain data. For the cohort, immune exposure information was limited to CMV serostatus. A later analysis reported that several top co-occurrence clusters appeared linked to parvovirus B19, influenza, CMV and Epstein-Barr virus. Because HLA typing was unavailable for some donors at each locus, only the typed subset was used in association tests. According to a later analysis, most CMV-associated TCR beta chains appeared to be HLA-restricted, and the HLA associations seemed to be driven largely by CMV exposure. A later genetic analysis reported fewer N-insertions in productive TCRs among donors in an Asian-associated ancestry cluster than the roughly 700-donor mean. Because the 87-base-pair reads could not distinguish some IMGT-functional V segments, including TRBV6-2 and TRBV6-3, those segments were excluded. An association between a missense DCLRE1C variant and V-gene and J-gene trimming of TCR beta chains was found in a later genetic analysis and replicated in an independent cohort. A later analysis found that HLA-associated TCR beta chains were more clonally expanded and had lower generation probabilities than equally common non-associated chains. In a later analysis, 16,951 TCR beta sequences were associated with specific HLA alleles at a false discovery rate of 0.05. Correlated functional status among segregating V segments might be attributable to linkage disequilibrium, but an unknown experimental factor could not be ruled out. The earlier analysis of about 600 of the donors excluded 15 to 20 rarely observed V segments, including chromosome 9 orphons, because counts were too low. Most TCR sequences were observed very rarely across donors, whereas some public TCRs were present in many individuals. The sequencing pipeline was judged likely to have produced a cluster of highly shared sequence variants as a technical artifact.

The germline V gene supplies CDR1 SGHTA and CDR2 FQGNSA. Unmatched junction bases come to 7, with V trimmed by 6 bases and J by 0 bases. The CDR3 has 16 amino acids, counting the end cysteine and phenylalanine. Just the 48-base CDR3 DNA is kept, in frame starting at base 1. To prepare the library, the immunoSEQ multiplex PCR assay was applied. For the multiplex PCR, a mixture combining 60 forward primers for TCR Vbeta segments and 13 reverse primers for TCR Jbeta segments was used. The CDR3 region of rearranged TCR beta genes was amplified from genomic DNA with a multiplex PCR assay. The amplified TCR beta libraries were sequenced on the Illumina HiSeq System as 87-base-pair reads. The source study handled its data this way. A later analysis tallied roughly 78 million unique TCR beta chains across the roughly 610 repertoires, and approximately 9.9 million of those chains were shared by two or more donors. Raw reads were error-corrected and collapsed into unique sequences by a nearest-neighbor algorithm in which closely related sequences were merged to remove PCR and sequencing errors. CDR3 sequences were aligned to IMGT reference sequences to assign V, D and J gene segments. For a sequence to be retained, a match of at least six nucleotides was required to both a V gene segment and a J gene segment. Rearrangements were called productive when the CDR3 lacked stop codons and stayed in frame with V and J; all others were non-productive. CDR3 was defined by IMGT convention, running from the second conserved V-encoded cysteine to the conserved J-encoded phenylalanine. Sequences without an unambiguous match to a single V gene segment were excluded from the earlier analysis of about 600 of the donors. In an earlier analysis of a few hundred of the donors, a V segment was called functional when productive rearrangements were above 56.7%, and segregating when the standard deviation between donors exceeded 5%. A statistical classification framework was developed to diagnose cytomegalovirus status using the catalog of TCR beta chain sequences. In a later analysis, V and J genes were assigned by comparing TCR nucleotide sequences against IMGT/GENE-DB human TR gene sequences. Using the TCRdist pipeline, a later analysis assigned CDR3 sequences along with most-parsimonious VDJ recombination scenarios. In a later analysis, each TCR beta chain was defined by its CDR3 amino acid sequence together with its V-gene family, and reads without a unique V-gene family were excluded. To address suspected cross-contamination and a sequencing artifact, a later analysis removed around 600 highly shared, low-generation-probability nucleotide sequences. A later analysis calculated a clonal expansion index for each public chain from normalized within-repertoire ranks of inferred template counts. A later analysis computed generation probabilities with a VDJ recombination model fitted to out-of-frame rearrangements, and checked the results against IGoR. In a later analysis, TCR-TCR, TCR-HLA and TCR-CMV co-occurrence was scored with hypergeometric tests, and a repertoire-size bias correction was applied to TCR pairs. In a later analysis, false discovery rates were estimated by permuting HLA or CMV assignments 20 times. In a later analysis, co-occurring TCRs were grouped using DBSCAN, with TCRdist sequence similarity added in when clustering inside HLA-allele-positive subsets. Repertoires with fewer than 30,000 or more than 120,000 public chains were left out of co-occurrence clustering, as were about 5 repertoires with anomalous nucleotide sharing. The clones in this table, taken by TCRdb from immuneACCESS, are in-frame only. Not every clone is retained; where verified, under half of the shortfall comes from an unresolved V gene, and the cause of the rest is unknown. That table is the source of V, J and clone size, and D and trimming were worked out from the DNA. This sample holds about 130,000 clones; over 70% were observed only once. The ten largest make up roughly 2.3% of the sample.

With respect to this clone: No cognate antigen has been identified for it. Qualities for individual bases were not recorded, and no much larger clone is one base off.

The cohort was made up of roughly 670 healthy bone marrow donors. At the time of sampling, all cohort members were nominally healthy, though unrecorded immune exposures were likely present. The donor tested CMV seronegative and was one of the 352 seronegative cohort members. A peripheral blood sample was provided by each donor, and peripheral blood mononuclear cells were used for TCR beta sequencing. The Qiagen DNeasy Blood Extraction Kit was used to extract genomic DNA from the blood cell samples. The chain is assembled from TRBV7-2 and TRBJ1-2; TRBD1 aligns with 10 central bases. The sample consisted of PBMCs. The source of this sequence is a man aged 25-45 years in good health and CMV-seronegative. The DNA is TGTGCCAGCAGACTGACAGGGGGCCCTACTAACTATGGCTACACCTTC. It specifies CASRLTGGPTNYGYTF.